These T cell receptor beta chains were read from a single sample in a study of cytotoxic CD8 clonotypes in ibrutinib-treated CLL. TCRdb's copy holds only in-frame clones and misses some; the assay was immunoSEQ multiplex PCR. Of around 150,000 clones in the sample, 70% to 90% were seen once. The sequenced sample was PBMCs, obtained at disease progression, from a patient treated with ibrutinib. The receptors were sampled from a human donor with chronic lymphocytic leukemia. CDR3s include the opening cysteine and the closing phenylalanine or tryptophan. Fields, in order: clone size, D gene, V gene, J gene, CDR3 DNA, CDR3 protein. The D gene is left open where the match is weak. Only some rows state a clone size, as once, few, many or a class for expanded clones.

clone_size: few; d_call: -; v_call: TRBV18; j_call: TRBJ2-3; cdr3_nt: TGTGCCAGCTCAGGGTCTCTAGCGTCTAGCACAGATACGCAGTATTTT; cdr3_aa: CASSGSLASSTDTQYF
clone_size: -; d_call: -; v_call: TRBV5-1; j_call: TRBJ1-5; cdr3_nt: TGCGCCAGCAGCCCCGGACGGGGATATAGCAATCAGCCCCAGCATTTT; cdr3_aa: CASSPGRGYSNQPQHF
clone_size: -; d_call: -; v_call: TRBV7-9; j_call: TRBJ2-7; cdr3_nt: TGTGCCAGCAGCTTAACCAACCTCAACTACGAGCAGTACTTC; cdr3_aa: CASSLTNLNYEQYF
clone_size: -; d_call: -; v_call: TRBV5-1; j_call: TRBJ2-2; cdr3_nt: TGCGCCAGCAGCTTGGTTCTGTCCGGGGAGCTGTTTTTT; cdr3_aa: CASSLVLSGELFF
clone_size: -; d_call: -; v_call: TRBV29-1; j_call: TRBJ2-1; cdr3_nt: TGCAGCGCACCCCATGAGGGTGGGAATGAGCAGTTCTTC; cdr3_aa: CSAPHEGGNEQFF
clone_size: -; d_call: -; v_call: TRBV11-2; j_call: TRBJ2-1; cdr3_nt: TGTGCCAGCAGCTTAGATGTTTTTTCAATCTCCTACAATGAGCAGTTCTTC; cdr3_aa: CASSLDVFSISYNEQFF
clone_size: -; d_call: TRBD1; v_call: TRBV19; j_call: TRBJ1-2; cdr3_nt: TGTGCCAGTAGTATTACCGGGACAGCCACATCAGCATATGGCTACACCTTC; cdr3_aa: CASSITGTATSAYGYTF
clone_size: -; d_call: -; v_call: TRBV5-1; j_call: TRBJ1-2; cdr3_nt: TGCGCCAGCAGCTTGTCCCCGGGAACGGGTCCTTGGGGCTACACCTTC; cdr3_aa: CASSLSPGTGPWGYTF
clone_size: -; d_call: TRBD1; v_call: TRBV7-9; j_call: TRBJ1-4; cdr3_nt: TGTGCCAGCAGCTTAGTAGGGACAGGGGGTAATGAAAAACTGTTTTTT; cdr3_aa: CASSLVGTGGNEKLFF
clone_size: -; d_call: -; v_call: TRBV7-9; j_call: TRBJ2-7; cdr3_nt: TGTGCCAGCAGCTTAGCGGGGATACTTTCCTACGAGCAGTACTTC; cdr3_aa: CASSLAGILSYEQYF
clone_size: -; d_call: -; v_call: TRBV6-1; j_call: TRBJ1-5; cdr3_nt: TGTGCCAGCAGGAACAGGGATAATCAGCCCCAGCATTTT; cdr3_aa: CASRNRDNQPQHF
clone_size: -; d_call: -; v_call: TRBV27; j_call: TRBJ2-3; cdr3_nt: TGTGCCAGCAGTTCAACCCTAGCGTTAGATACGCAGTATTTT; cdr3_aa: CASSSTLALDTQYF
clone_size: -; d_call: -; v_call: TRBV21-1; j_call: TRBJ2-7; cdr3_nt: TGTGCCAGCCACCGGGACAGGCGAAAGTACGAGCAGTACTTC; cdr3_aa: CASHRDRRKYEQYF
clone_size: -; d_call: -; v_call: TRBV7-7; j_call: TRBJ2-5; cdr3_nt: TGTGCCAGCAGCCCCTGGCGGAACGAGACCCAGTACTTC; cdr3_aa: CASSPWRNETQYF
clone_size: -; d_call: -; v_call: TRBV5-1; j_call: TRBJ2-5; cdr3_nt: TGCGCCAGCAGCTTGAGTACGGAGACCCAGTACTTC; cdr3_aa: CASSLSTETQYF
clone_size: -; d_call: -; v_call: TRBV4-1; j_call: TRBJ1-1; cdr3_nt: TGCGCCAGCAGCCAAGATCAACTGCGGAACACTGAAGCTTTCTTT; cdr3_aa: CASSQDQLRNTEAFF
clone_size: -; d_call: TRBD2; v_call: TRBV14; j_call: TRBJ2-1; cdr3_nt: TGTGCCAGCAGCCGGGGGACTAGCGTCCGAAATGAGCAGTTCTTC; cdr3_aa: CASSRGTSVRNEQFF
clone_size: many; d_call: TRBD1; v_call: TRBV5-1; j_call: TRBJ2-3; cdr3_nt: TGCGCCAGCAGCCTTCCTACAGGGGGTATAACAGATACGCAGTATTTT; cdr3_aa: CASSLPTGGITDTQYF